This entry lists 3 T cell receptor beta chains sequenced from one sample in a study of T cell responses to AZD1222 COVID-19 vaccine. Libraries were prepared by immunoSEQ multiplex PCR; TCRdb keeps only in-frame clonotypes and omits some of them. Of about 160,000 clones listed, around 90% are singletons. This specimen consisted of peripheral blood, obtained 28 days after the second AZD1222 dose. All receptors derive from an adult who received the AZD1222 COVID-19 vaccine.

The rearrangement joins TRBV6-5 to TRBJ1-5; D is unresolved. The CDR3 has 12 residues. V lost 8 bases and J 5 bases, leaving 10 bases between the germline ends. Germline CDR1 reads MNHEY; CDR2 reads SVGAGI. CDR3 DNA: TGTGCCAGCCAGATGACGGATCAGCCCCAGCATTTT. This sequence encodes CASQMTDQPQHF.

The rearrangement joins TRBV20-1 to TRBJ1-1, with a weak D call TRBD1 (5 bases). The V gene lost 3 bases and the J gene lost 7 bases, with 12 bases spanning the gap. There are 12 residues in the CDR3. Looked up from germline, CDR1 is DFQATT and CDR2 is SNEGSKA (reference sequence). The CDR3 region is CSASRAGIEAFF. CDR3 DNA sequence: TGCAGTGCTAGTCGGGCAGGGATTGAAGCTTTCTTT.

The chain joins TRBV10-2 to TRBJ1-2; TRBD1 agrees at 8 bases. Germline lookup yields CDR1 WSHSY and CDR2 SAAADI. The CDR3 loop spans 13 amino acids. Losses at the gene ends were 5 bases for V and 5 bases for J; bases not matched to a gene: 4. The CDR3 loop is CASSPGTGYGYTF. The CDR3 coding sequence is TGCGCCAGCAGTCCCGGGACAGGTTATGGCTACACCTTC.